This paragraph reports one TCR beta chain. Patients at the Seattle site were enrolled during active infection and followed longitudinally. Original methodology: Cell counts per sample came from amplifying reference gene primers. Libraries were prepared by immunoSEQ multiplex PCR; TCRdb keeps only in-frame clonotypes and omits some of them. V, J and clone size were drawn from that table, and D and trimming were deduced from the DNA. This sample has tens of thousands of clones, with around 88% found just once. These data originate in a study of blood T cell repertoires in COVID-19. Study at large: Samples of COVID-19 (acute and convalescent) were obtained from the United States, Italy and Spain.

The CDR3 covers 13 residues. The J segment lost 3 bases and the V segment lost 5 bases, leaving 4 bases of the junction unmatched. In germline, CDR1 is LNHNV, CDR2 YYDKDF (reference sequence). The sequence came from a man aged 35 to 55 with COVID-19, enrolled during active disease. The chain carries TRBV15 and TRBJ2-7; 7 bases are a match to TRBD2. Sequencing was performed on peripheral blood. CDR3: CATSGRVGYEQYF. The CDR3 DNA sequence: TGTGCCACCAGCGGGAGGGTGGGCTACGAGCAGTACTTC.